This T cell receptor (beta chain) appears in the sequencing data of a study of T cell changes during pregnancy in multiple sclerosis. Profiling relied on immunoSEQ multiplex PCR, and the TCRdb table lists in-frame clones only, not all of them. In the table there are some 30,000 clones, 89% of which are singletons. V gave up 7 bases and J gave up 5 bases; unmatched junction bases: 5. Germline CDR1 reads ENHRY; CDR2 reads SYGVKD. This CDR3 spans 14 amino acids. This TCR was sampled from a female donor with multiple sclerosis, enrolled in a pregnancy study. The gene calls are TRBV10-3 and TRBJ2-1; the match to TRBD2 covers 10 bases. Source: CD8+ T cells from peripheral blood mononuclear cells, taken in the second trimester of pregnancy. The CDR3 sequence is CAIMRLAGDNEQFF. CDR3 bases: TGTGCCATCATGAGACTAGCGGGTGACAATGAGCAGTTCTTC.